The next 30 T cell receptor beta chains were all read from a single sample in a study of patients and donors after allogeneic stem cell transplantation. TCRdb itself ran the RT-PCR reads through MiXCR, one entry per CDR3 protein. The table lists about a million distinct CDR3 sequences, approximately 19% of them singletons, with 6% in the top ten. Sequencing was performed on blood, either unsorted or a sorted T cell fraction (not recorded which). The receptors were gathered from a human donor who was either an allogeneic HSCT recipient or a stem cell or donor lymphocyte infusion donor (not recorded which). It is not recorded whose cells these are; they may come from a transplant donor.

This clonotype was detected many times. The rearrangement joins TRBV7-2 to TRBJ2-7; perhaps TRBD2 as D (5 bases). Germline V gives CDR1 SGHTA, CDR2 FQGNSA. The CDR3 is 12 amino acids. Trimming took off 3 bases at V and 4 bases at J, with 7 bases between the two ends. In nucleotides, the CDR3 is TGTGCCAGCAGCTTGGACTGGTACGAGCAGTACTTC. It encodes CASSLDWYEQYF.

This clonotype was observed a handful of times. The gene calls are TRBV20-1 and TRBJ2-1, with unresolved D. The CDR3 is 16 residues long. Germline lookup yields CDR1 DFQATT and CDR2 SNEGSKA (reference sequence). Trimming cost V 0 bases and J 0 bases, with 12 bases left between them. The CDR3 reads CSAREVLQSSYNEQFF. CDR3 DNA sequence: TGCAGTGCTAGAGAGGTGCTGCAAAGCTCCTACAATGAGCAGTTCTTC.

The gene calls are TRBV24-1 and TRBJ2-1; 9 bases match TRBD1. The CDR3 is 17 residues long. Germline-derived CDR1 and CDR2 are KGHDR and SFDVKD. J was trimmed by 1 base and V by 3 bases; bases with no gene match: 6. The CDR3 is CATSDRGDRGSYNEQFF. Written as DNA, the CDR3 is TGTGCCACCAGTGATCGGGGAGACAGGGGGTCCTACAATGAGCAGTTCTTC.

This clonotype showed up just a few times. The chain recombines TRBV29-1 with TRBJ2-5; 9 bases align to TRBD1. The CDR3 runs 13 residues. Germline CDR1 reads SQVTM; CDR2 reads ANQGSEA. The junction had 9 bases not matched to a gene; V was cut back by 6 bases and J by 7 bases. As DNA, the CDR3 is TGCAGCGTAACTACAGGGGGCGGCGGGACCCAGTACTTC. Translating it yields CSVTTGGGGTQYF. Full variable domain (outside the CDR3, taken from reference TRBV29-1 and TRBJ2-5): SAVISQKPSRDICQRGTSLTIQCQVDSQVTMMFWYRQQPGQSLTLIATANQGSEATYESGFVIDKFPISRPNLTFSTLTVSNMSPEDSSIYLCSVTTGGGGTQYFGPGTRLLVL.

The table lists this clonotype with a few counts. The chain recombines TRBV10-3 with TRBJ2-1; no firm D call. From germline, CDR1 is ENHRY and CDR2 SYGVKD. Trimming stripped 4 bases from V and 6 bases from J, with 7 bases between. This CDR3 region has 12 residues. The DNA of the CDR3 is TGTGCCATCAGTGGACCCTCCAATGAGCAGTTCTTC. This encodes CAISGPSNEQFF.

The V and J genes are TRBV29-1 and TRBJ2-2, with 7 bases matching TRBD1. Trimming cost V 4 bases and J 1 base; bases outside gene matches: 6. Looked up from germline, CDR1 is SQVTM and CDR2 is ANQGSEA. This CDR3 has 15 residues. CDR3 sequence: CSVVAGQENTGELFF. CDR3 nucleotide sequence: TGCAGCGTTGTAGCAGGACAGGAGAACACCGGGGAGCTGTTTTTT.

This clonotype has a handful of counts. CDR3 region: CASSYDITASGNTIYF. The CDR3 DNA sequence: TGTGCCAGCTCGTACGATATCACAGCCTCTGGAAACACCATATATTTT. The genes are TRBV18 and TRBJ1-3, with D unresolved. The CDR3 has 16 amino acids. Between the trimmed V and J ends, which lost 6 bases and 0 bases, there was a span of 15 bases. Germline CDR1 and CDR2: KGHSH and LQKENI.

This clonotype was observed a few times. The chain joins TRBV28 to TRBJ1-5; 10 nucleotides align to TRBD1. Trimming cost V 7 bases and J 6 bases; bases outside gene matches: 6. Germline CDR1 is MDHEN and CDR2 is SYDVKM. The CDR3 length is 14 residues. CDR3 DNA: TGTGCCAGCAAGCAGACAGGGGGCCGTCAGCCCCAGCATTTT. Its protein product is CASKQTGGRQPQHF.

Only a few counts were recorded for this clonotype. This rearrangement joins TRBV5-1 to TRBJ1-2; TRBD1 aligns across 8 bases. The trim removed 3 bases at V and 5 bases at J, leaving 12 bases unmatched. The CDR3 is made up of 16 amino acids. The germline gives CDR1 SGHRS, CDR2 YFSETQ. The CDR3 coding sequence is TGCGCCAGCAGCTGGTCAGGGGGCCGCATTCGATATGGCTACACCTTC. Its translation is CASSWSGGRIRYGYTF.

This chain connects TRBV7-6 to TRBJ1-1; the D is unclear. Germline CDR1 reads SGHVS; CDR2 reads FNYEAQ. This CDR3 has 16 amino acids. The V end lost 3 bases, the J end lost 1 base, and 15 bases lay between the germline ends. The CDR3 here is CASSFLWIGGNTEAFF. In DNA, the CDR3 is TGTGCCAGCAGCTTTTTATGGATTGGAGGGAACACTGAAGCTTTCTTT.

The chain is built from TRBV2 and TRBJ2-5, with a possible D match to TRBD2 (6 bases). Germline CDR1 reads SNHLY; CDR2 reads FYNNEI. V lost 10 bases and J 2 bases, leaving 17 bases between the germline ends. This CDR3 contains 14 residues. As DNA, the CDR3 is TGTGCCACCAGAAAGGAGGGGCCACAAGAGACCCAGTACTTC. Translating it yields CATRKEGPQETQYF.

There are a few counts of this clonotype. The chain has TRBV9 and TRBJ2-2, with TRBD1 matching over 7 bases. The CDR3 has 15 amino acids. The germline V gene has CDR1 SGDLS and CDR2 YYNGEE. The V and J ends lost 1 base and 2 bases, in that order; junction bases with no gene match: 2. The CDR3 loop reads CASSVLGGNTGELFF. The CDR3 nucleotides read TGTGCCAGCAGCGTATTAGGGGGCAACACCGGGGAGCTGTTTTTT. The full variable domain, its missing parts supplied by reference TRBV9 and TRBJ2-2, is DSGVTQTPKHLITATGQRVTLRCSPRSGDLSVYWYQQSLDQGLQFLIQYYNGEERAKGNILERFSAQQFPDLHSELNLSSLELGDSALYFCASSVLGGNTGELFFGEGSRLTVL.

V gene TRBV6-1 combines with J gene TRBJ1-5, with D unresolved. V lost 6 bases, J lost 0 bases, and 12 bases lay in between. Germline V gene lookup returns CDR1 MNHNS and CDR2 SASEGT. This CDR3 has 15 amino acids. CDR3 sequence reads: CASRVRAYSNQPQHF. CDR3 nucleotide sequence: TGTGCCAGCAGGGTTCGAGCTTATAGCAATCAGCCCCAGCATTTT.

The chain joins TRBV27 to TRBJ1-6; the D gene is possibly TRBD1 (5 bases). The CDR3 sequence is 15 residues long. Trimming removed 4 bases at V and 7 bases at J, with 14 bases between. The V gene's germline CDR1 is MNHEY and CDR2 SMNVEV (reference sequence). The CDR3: CASSSLRQPNSPLHF. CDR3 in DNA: TGTGCCAGCAGTTCCCTCCGACAGCCGAATTCACCCCTCCACTTT.

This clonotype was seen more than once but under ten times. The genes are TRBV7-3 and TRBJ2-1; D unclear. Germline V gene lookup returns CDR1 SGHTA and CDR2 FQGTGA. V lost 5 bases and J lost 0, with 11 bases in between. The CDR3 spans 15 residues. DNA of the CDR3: TGTGCCAGCAGCACAATACGCGGCTCCTACAATGAGCAGTTCTTC. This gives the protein CASSTIRGSYNEQFF.

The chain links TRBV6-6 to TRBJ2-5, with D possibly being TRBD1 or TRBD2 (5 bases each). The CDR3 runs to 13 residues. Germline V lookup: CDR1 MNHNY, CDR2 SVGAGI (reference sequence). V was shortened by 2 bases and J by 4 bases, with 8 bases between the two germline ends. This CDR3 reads CASSYPGAETQYF. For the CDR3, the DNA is TGTGCCAGCAGTTACCCCGGGGCAGAGACCCAGTACTTC.

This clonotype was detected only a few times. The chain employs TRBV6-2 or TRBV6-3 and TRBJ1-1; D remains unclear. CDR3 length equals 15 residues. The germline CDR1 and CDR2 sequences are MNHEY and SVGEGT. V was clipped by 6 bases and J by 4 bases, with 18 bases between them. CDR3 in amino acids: CASRKGEWGGTEAFF. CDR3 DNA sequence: TGTGCCAGCAGAAAAGGAGAATGGGGTGGCACTGAAGCTTTCTTT.

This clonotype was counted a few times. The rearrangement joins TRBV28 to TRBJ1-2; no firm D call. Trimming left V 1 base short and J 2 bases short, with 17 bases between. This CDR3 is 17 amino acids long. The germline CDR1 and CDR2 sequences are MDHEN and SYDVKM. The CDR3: CASSLYGVSTVNYGYTF. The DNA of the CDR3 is TGTGCCAGCAGTTTATATGGTGTTAGTACAGTGAACTATGGCTACACCTTC.

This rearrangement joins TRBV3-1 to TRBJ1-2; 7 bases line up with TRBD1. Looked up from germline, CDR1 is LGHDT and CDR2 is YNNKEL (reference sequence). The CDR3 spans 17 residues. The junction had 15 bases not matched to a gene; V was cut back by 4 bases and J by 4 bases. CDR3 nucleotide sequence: TGTGCCAGCAGCCCCTCTAACAGGGGATCAGGGGTCTATGGCTACACCTTC. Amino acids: CASSPSNRGSGVYGYTF.

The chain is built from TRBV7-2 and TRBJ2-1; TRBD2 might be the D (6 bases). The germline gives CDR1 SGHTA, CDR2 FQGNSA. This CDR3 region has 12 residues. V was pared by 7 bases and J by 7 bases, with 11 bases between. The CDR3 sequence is CASTLEGNEQFF. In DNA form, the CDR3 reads TGTGCCAGCACCCTGGAGGGGAATGAGCAGTTCTTC.

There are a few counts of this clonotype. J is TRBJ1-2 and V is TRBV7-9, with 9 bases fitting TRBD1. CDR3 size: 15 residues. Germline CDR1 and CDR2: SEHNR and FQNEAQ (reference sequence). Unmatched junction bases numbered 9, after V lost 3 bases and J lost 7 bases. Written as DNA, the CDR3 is TGTGCCAGCAGCTTCCTGACAGGGGGGTTAGGTGGCTACACCTTC. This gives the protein CASSFLTGGLGGYTF. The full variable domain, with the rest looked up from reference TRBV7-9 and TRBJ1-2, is DTGVSQNPRHKITKRGQNVTFRCDPISEHNRLYWYRQTLGQGPEFLTYFQNEAQLEKSRLLSDRFSAERPKGSFSTLEIQRTEQGDSAMYLCASSFLTGGLGGYTFGSGTRLTVV.

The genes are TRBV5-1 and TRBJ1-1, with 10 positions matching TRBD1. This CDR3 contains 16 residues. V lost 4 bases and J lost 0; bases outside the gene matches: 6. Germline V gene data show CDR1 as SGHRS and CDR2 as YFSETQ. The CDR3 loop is CASSRPGQGLNTEAFF. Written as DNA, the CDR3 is TGCGCCAGCAGCAGACCGGGACAGGGGTTGAACACTGAAGCTTTCTTT.

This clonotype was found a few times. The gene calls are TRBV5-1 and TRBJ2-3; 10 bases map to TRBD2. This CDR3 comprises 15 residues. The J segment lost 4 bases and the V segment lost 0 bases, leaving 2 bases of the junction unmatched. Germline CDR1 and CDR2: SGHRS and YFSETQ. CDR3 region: CASSLETSGADTQYF. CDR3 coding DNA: TGCGCCAGCAGCTTGGAAACTAGCGGGGCAGATACGCAGTATTTT. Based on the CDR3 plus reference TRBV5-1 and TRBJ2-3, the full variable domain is KAGVTQTPRYLIKTRGQQVTLSCSPISGHRSVSWYQQTPGQGLQFLFEYFSETQRNKGNFPGRFSGRQFSNSRSEMNVSTLELGDSALYLCASSLETSGADTQYFGPGTRLTVL.

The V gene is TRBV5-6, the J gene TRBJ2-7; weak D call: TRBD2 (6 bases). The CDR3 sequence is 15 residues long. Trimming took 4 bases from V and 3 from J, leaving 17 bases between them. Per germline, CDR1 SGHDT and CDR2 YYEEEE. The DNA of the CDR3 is TGTGCCAGCAGCCGACCACCGGCGGACTACTACGAGCAGTACTTC. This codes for CASSRPPADYYEQYF. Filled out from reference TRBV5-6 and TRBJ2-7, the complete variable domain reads DAGVTQSPTHLIKTRGQQVTLRCSPKSGHDTVSWYQQALGQGPQFIFQYYEEEERQRGNFPDRFSGHQFPNYSSELNVNALLLGDSALYLCASSRPPADYYEQYFGPGTRLTVT.

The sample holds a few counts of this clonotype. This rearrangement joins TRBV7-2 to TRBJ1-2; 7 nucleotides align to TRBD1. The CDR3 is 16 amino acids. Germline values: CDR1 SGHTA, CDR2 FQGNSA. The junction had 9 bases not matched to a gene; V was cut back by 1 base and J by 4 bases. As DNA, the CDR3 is TGTGCCAGCAGCTTAGACCCTGTGAGACAGGGCTATGGCTACACCTTC. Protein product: CASSLDPVRQGYGYTF. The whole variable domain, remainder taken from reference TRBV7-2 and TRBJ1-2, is GAGVSQSPSNKVTEKGKDVELRCDPISGHTALYWYRQSLGQGLEFLIYFQGNSAPDKSGLPSDRFSAERTGGSVSTLTIQRTQQEDSAVYLCASSLDPVRQGYGYTFGSGTRLTVV.

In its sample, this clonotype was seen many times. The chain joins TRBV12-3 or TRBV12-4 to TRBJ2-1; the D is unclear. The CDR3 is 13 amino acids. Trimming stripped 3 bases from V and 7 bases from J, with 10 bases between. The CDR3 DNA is TGTGCCAGCAGTTTCCATCCGGCGAATGAGCAGTTCTTC. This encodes CASSFHPANEQFF.

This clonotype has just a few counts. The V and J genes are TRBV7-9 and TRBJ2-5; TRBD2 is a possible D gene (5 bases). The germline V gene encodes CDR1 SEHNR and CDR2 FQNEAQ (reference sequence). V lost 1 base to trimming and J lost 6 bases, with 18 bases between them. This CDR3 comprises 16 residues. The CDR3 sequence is CASSLEGAGFRQTQYF. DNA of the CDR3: TGTGCCAGCAGCTTAGAGGGTGCGGGCTTCCGGCAGACCCAGTACTTC.

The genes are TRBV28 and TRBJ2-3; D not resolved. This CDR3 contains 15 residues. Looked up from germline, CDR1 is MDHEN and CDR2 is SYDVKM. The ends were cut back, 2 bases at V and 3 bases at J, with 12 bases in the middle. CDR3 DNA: TGTGCCAGCAGTTTAGCCACCTTACGAACAGATACGCAGTATTTT. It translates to CASSLATLRTDTQYF.

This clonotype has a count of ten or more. The CDR3 loop is CASNTGREQFF. CDR3 nucleotide sequence: TGTGCCAGCAACACAGGGCGTGAGCAGTTCTTC. The chain combines TRBV12-3 or TRBV12-4 with TRBJ2-1; TRBD1 might be the D (6 bases). Trimming removed 7 bases from V and 9 bases from J, with 10 bases in between. This CDR3 region has 11 residues.

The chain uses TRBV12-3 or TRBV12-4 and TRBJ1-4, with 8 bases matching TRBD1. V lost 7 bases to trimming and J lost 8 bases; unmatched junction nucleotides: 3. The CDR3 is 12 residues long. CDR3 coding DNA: TGTGCCAGCATGACAGGGGACGAAAAACTGTTTTTT. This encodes CASMTGDEKLFF.